This TCR beta chain was found in a study of CD8+ T cells in alopecia areata. Across the whole study: Those treated were given oral tofacitinib at 5 to 10 mg twice daily.

V gave up 1 base and J gave up 5 bases, with 9 bases separating them. This CDR3 has 13 residues. Germline V gives CDR1 SGHRS, CDR2 YFSETQ. The treatment here: oral pan-JAK inhibitor, 5-10 mg twice daily. Alopecia areata patients had lesional scalp punch biopsies and peripheral blood taken from them. Points on this clone: Antigen specificity is unknown.

RNA, once extracted, was reverse transcribed into cDNA for use as the sequencing template. Data came from immunoSEQ multiplex PCR; TCRdb stores just in-frame clones and leaves some out. The sample lists a few hundred thousand clones, about 60% occurring once. Study outcomes and limitations: Researchers reported that TCR sharing among patients proved less clear than in mice, possibly HLA-linked. Many expanded lesional clones stayed in scalp and blood while on tofacitinib.

This specimen consisted of CD4+ T cells sorted from blood, obtained around week 52, from a patient treated with tofacitinib. This receptor was taken from a human donor with alopecia areata. The chain combines TRBV5-1 with TRBJ2-5; no reliable D call. The CDR3 loop is CASSLTPPETQYF. For the CDR3, the DNA is TGCGCCAGCAGCTTGACCCCCCCGGAGACCCAGTACTTC.